This TCR beta chain was captured by sequencing in a study of cytomegalovirus exposure and HLA in healthy donors. Primers: 60 Vbeta forward and 13 Jbeta reverse. The data were produced by immunoSEQ multiplex PCR, yet TCRdb's version contains in-frame clones alone and is incomplete. The table records 65,000 to 85,000 clones, 72% of them present only once. Sequences were obtained from PBMCs. The receptor was isolated from a man aged 60 to 69 in good health and CMV-seropositive.

This CDR3 is CASSHSGGTGELFF. Here the CDR3 DNA reads TGCGCCAGCAGCCACTCAGGGGGCACCGGGGAGCTGTTTTTT. The chain carries TRBV4-3 and TRBJ2-2; 7 nucleotides align to TRBD1. V shed 3 bases and J 4 bases; nucleotides not matched to a gene: 2. This CDR3 comprises 14 residues. Per the germline V gene, CDR1 is LGHNA and CDR2 is YSLEER.